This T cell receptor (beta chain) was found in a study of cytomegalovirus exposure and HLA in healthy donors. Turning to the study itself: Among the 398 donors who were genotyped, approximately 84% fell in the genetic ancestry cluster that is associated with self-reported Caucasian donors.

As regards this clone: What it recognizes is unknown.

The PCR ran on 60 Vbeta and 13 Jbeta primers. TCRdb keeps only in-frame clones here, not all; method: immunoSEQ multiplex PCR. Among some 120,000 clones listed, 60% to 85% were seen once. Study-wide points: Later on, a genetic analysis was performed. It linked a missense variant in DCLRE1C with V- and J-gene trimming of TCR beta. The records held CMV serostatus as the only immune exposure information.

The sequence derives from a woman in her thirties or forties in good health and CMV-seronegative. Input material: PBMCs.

The CDR3 spells CASSLVPLGGSNEQYF. The CDR3 coding sequence is TGTGCCAGCAGCTTAGTGCCTTTGGGCGGGAGTAACGAGCAGTACTTC. The chain is built from TRBV7-2 and TRBJ2-7, with 7 bases aligning to TRBD2. Germline-derived CDR1 and CDR2 are SGHTA and FQGNSA. V dropped 1 base and J dropped 5; count of bases not matched to a gene: 11. The CDR3 is 16 amino acids.